The T cell receptor (beta chain) under discussion was sequenced for a study of OX40 agonist ivuxolimab in advanced cancers. Whole-study context: As their treatment, patients were administered ivuxolimab, an agonistic anti-OX40 (CD134) antibody.

The protocol was immunoSEQ multiplex PCR, while the TCRdb copy is restricted to in-frame clones and leaves out a portion. The table lists 60,000 to 80,000 clones, approximately 90% of them singletons. Trimming at V came to 7 bases and at J to 5 bases, leaving 8 bases not matched to a gene. Germline V gene data show CDR1 as SGHRS and CDR2 as YFSETQ. This CDR3 is built from 14 residues. Specimen: CD4+ or CD8+ T cells sorted from blood, collected in a trial of the OX40 agonist ivuxolimab. The chain joins TRBV5-1 to TRBJ1-4, with 7 bases fitting TRBD1. The receptor's source is an adult with an advanced solid tumor such as melanoma, head and neck, liver or kidney cancer. The CDR3 coding sequence is TGCGCCAGCGGCCCCGGGACAGAGAATGAAAAACTGTTTTTT. Translated: CASGPGTENEKLFF.